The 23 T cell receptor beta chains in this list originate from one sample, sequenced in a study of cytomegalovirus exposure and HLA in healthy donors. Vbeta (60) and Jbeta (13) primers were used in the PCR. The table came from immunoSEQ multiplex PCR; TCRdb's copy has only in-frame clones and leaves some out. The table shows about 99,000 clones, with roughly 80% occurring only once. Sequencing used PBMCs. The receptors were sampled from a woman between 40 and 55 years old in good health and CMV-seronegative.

The CDR3 DNA reads as TGTGCCAGCAGCTTTGAACCGTGGGCTTATGGCTACACCTTC. Residues: CASSFEPWAYGYTF. V and J are TRBV11-2 and TRBJ1-2; D remains unclear. V lost 3 bases to trimming and J lost 5 bases, with 13 bases between them. The CDR3 loop spans 14 amino acids. The germline V gene encodes CDR1 SGHAT and CDR2 FQNNGV. Variable domain in full (rest from reference TRBV11-2 and TRBJ1-2): EAGVAQSPRYKIIEKRQSVAFWCNPISGHATLYWYQQILGQGPKLLIQFQNNGVVDDSQLPKDRFSAERLKGVDSTLKIQPAKLEDSAVYLCASSFEPWAYGYTFGSGTRLTVV.

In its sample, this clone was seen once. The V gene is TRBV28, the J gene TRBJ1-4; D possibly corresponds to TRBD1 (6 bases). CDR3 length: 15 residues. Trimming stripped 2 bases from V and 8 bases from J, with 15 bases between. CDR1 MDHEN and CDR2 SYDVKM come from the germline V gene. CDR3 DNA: TGTGCCAGCAGTTTACAAACAGGGTTACGGGAAAAACTGTTTTTT. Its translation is CASSLQTGLREKLFF.

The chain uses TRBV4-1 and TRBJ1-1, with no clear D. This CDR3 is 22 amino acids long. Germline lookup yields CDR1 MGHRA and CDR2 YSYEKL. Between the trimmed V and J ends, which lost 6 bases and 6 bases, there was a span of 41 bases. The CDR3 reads CASRRIPAVYQSGTRELAEAFF. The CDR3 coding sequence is TGCGCCAGCAGGCGCATTCCGGCGGTGTATCAATCGGGTACTCGGGAATTGGCTGAAGCTTTCTTT.

The CDR3 DNA follows: TGTGCCAGCAGTTACCGAGCGGGGCACAATGAGCAGTTCTTC. Residues: CASSYRAGHNEQFF. The chain links TRBV27 to TRBJ2-1; 7 bases are shared with TRBD2. The ends lost 4 bases at V and 5 bases at J; junction bases unmatched: 5. Germline V gene data show CDR1 as MNHEY and CDR2 as SMNVEV (reference sequence). The CDR3 sequence is 14 residues long.

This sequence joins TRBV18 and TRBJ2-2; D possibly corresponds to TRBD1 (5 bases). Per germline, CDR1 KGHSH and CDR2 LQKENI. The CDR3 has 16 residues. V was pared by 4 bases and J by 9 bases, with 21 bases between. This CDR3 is CASSQKTNTGHRELFF. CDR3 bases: TGTGCCAGCTCACAAAAAACGAACACAGGACACCGGGAGCTGTTTTTT.

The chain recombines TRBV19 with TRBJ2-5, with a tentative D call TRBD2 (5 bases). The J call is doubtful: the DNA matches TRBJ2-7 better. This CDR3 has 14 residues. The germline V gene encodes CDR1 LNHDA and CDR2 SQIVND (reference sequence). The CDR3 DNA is TGTGCCAGTAGTATCGTAGCGAGGACCTACGAGCAGTACTTC. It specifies CASSIVARTYEQYF.

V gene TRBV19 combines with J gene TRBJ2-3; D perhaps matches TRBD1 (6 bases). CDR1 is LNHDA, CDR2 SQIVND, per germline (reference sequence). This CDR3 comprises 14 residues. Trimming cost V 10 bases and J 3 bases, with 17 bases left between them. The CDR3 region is CATRTQGRTDTQYF. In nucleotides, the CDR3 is TGTGCCACCCGAACACAGGGTAGGACAGATACGCAGTATTTT.

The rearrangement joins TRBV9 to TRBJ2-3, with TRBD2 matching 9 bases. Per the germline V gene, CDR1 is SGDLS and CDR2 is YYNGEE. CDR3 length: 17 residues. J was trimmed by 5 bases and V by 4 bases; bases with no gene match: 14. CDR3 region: CASSPRGREGLEDTQYF. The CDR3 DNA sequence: TGTGCCAGCAGCCCCAGAGGGCGGGAGGGCCTAGAAGATACGCAGTATTTT.

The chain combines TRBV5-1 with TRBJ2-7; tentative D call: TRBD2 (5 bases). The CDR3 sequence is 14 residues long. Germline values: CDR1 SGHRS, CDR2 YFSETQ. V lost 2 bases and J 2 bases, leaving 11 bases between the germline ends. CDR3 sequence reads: CASSFGVGAYEQYF. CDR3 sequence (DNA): TGCGCCAGCAGCTTCGGTGTCGGGGCCTACGAGCAGTACTTC. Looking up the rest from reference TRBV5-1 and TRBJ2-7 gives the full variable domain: KAGVTQTPRYLIKTRGQQVTLSCSPISGHRSVSWYQQTPGQGLQFLFEYFSETQRNKGNFPGRFSGRQFSNSRSEMNVSTLELGDSALYLCASSFGVGAYEQYFGPGTRLTVT.

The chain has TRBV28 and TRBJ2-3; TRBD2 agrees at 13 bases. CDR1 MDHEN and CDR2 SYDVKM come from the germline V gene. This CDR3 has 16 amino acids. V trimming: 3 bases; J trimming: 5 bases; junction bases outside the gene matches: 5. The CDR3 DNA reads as TGTGCCAGCAGTTTCGGACTAGCGGGAGAAATAGATACGCAGTATTTT. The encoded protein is CASSFGLAGEIDTQYF.

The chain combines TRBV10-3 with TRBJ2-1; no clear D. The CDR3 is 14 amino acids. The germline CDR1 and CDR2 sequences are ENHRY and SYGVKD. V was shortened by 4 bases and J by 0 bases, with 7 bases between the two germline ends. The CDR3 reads CAISGLSSYNEQFF. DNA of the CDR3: TGTGCCATCAGTGGACTGAGCTCCTACAATGAGCAGTTCTTC.

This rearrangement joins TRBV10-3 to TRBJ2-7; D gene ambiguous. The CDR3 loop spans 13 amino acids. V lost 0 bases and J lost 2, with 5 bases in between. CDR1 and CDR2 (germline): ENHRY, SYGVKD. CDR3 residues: CAISESQPYEQYF. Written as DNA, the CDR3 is TGTGCCATCAGTGAGTCACAACCCTACGAGCAGTACTTC.

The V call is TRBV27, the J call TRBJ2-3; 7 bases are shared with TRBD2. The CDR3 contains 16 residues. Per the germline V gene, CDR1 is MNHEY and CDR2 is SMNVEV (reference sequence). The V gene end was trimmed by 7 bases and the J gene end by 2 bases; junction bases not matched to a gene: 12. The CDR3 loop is CASTPLAAINTDTQYF. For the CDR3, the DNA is TGTGCCAGCACCCCGCTAGCGGCGATCAACACAGATACGCAGTATTTT.

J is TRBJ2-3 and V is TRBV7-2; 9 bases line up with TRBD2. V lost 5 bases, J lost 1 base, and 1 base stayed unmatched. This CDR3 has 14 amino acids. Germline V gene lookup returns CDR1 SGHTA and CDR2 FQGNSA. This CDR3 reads CASSPSGGTDTQYF. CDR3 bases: TGTGCCAGCAGCCCTAGCGGGGGCACAGATACGCAGTATTTT.

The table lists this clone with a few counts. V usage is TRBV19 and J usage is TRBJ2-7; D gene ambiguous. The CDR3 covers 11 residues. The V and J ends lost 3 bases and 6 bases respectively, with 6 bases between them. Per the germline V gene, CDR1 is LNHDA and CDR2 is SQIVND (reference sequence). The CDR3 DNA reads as TGTGCCAGTAGTATTTCGGGCGAGCAGTACTTC. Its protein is CASSISGEQYF.

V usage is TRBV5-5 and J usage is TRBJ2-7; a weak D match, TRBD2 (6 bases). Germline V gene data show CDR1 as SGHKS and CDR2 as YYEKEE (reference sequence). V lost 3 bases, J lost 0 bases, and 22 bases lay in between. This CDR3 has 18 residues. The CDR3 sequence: CASSSPRGSPRSSYEQYF. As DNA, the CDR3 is TGTGCCAGCAGCTCCCCTCGGGGGAGTCCGAGGAGCTCCTACGAGCAGTACTTC.

Here the CDR3 DNA reads TGCGCCAGCAGCTTGGCCAACACAGATACGCAGTATTTT. Translating it yields CASSLANTDTQYF. This chain joins TRBV5-1 and TRBJ2-3; no reliable D call. Between the trimmed V and J ends, which lost 0 bases and 2 bases, there was a span of 4 bases. The germline CDR1 and CDR2 sequences are SGHRS and YFSETQ. The CDR3 contains 13 residues. Using reference TRBV5-1 and TRBJ2-3 for the parts outside the CDR3, the full variable domain is KAGVTQTPRYLIKTRGQQVTLSCSPISGHRSVSWYQQTPGQGLQFLFEYFSETQRNKGNFPGRFSGRQFSNSRSEMNVSTLELGDSALYLCASSLANTDTQYFGPGTRLTVL.

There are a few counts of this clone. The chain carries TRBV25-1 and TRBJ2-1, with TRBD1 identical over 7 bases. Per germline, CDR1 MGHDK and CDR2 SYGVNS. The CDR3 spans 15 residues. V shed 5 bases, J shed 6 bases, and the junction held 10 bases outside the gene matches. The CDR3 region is CASSPRQGLGNEQFF. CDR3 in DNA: TGTGCCAGCAGTCCTCGACAGGGTTTGGGCAATGAGCAGTTCTTC. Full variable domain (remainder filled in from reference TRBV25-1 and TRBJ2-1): EADIYQTPRYLVIGTGKKITLECSQTMGHDKMYWYQQDPGMELHLIHYSYGVNSTEKGDLSSESTVSRIRTEHFPLTLESARPSHTSQYLCASSPRQGLGNEQFFGPGTRLTVL.

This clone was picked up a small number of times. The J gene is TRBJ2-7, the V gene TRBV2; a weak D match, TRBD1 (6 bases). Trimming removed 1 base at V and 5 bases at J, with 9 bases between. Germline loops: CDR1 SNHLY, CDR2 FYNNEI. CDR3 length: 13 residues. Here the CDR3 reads CASSEVGAHEQYF. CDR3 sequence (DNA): TGTGCCAGCAGTGAAGTGGGGGCGCACGAGCAGTACTTC.

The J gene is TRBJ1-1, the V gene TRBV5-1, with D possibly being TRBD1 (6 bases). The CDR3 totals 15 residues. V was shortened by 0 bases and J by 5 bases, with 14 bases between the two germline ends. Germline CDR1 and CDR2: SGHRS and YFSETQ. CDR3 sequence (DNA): TGCGCCAGCAGCTTGGCCTCACAGGGCGTAACTGAAGCTTTCTTT. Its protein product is CASSLASQGVTEAFF. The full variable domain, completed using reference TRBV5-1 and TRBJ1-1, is KAGVTQTPRYLIKTRGQQVTLSCSPISGHRSVSWYQQTPGQGLQFLFEYFSETQRNKGNFPGRFSGRQFSNSRSEMNVSTLELGDSALYLCASSLASQGVTEAFFGQGTRLTVV.

CDR3 in DNA: TGCGCCAGCAGCCCCTCCTCGAGGGATTGGGAAAAACTGTTTTTT. It is translated as CASSPSSRDWEKLFF. The chain links TRBV4-1 to TRBJ1-4; unclear D gene. The V and J ends lost 4 bases and 8 bases respectively, with 17 bases between them. Germline lookup yields CDR1 MGHRA and CDR2 YSYEKL. The CDR3 is made up of 15 amino acids.

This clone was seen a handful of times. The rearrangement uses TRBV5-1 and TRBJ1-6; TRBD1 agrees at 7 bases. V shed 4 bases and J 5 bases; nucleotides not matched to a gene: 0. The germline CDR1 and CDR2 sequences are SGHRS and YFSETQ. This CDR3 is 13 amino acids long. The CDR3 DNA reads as TGCGCCAGCAGCGGGACAGATAATTCACCCCTCCACTTT. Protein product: CASSGTDNSPLHF.

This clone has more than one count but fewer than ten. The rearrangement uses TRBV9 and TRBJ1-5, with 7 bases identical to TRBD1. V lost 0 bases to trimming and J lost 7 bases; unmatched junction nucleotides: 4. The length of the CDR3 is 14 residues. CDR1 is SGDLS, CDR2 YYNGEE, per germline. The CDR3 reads CASSVGWTGQPQHF. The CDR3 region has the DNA TGTGCCAGCAGCGTAGGTTGGACAGGCCAGCCCCAGCATTTT. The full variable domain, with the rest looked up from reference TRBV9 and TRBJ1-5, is DSGVTQTPKHLITATGQRVTLRCSPRSGDLSVYWYQQSLDQGLQFLIQYYNGEERAKGNILERFSAQQFPDLHSELNLSSLELGDSALYFCASSVGWTGQPQHFGDGTRLSIL.